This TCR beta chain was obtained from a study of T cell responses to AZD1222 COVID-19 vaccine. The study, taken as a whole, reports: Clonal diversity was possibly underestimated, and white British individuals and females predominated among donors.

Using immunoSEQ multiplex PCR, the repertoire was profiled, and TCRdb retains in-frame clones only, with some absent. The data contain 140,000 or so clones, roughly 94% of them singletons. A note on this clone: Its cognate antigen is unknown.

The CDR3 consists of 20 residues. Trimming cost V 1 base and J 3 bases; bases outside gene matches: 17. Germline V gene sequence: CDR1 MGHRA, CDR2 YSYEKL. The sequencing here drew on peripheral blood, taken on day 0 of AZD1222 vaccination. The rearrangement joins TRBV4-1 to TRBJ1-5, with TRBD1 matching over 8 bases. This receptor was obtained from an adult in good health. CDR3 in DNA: TGCGCCAGCAGCCAAGTTCTAGGACAGGGTCTTGATATCGACAATCAGCCCCAGCATTTT. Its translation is CASSQVLGQGLDIDNQPQHF.